The 13 T cell receptor beta chains presented below share a single source sample, sequenced in a study of CD8 T cells in ankylosing spondylitis. MiXCR was run by TCRdb on the 5' RACE reads, yielding one entry per CDR3 protein. The table has some 350,000 distinct CDR3 sequences, roughly 14% seen once. The sample taken for sequencing was blood, either unsorted or a sorted T cell fraction (not recorded which). The source of these receptors is a male donor with ankylosing spondylitis or in good health (not recorded which).

The chain couples TRBV5-1 to TRBJ1-2, with D perhaps TRBD1 (5 bases). Germline loops: CDR1 SGHRS, CDR2 YFSETQ. V was trimmed by 6 bases and J by 7 bases, leaving 19 bases between them. The CDR3 has 14 amino acids. The CDR3 sequence: CASKSGTDHSGYTF. The CDR3 bases are TGCGCCAGCAAGTCCGGGACGGACCATTCTGGCTACACCTTC. The entire variable domain, with the rest obtained from reference TRBV5-1 and TRBJ1-2, is as follows: KAGVTQTPRYLIKTRGQQVTLSCSPISGHRSVSWYQQTPGQGLQFLFEYFSETQRNKGNFPGRFSGRQFSNSRSEMNVSTLELGDSALYLCASKSGTDHSGYTFGSGTRLTVV.

The genes are TRBV9 and TRBJ1-2, with D uncertain. This CDR3 has 13 residues. V shed 5 bases and J shed 6 bases, with 14 bases lying between them. Per germline, CDR1 SGDLS and CDR2 YYNGEE. This chain's CDR3 is CASSENGVDGYTF. In nucleotides, the CDR3 is TGTGCCAGCAGTGAAAATGGGGTGGATGGCTACACCTTC.

V gene TRBV7-2 combines with J gene TRBJ2-2; D not resolved. Germline V lookup: CDR1 SGHTA, CDR2 FQGNSA. The CDR3 is 15 residues long. Trimming left V 2 bases short and J 2 bases short, with 9 bases between. This chain's CDR3 is CASSLLTVNTGELFF. The CDR3, as DNA: TGTGCCAGCAGCTTACTTACTGTCAACACCGGGGAGCTGTTTTTT.

This clonotype came up a few times. The chain recombines TRBV5-1 with TRBJ1-2; D is ambiguous. The V end lost 0 bases, the J end lost 7 bases, and 13 bases lay between the germline ends. This CDR3 spans 14 amino acids. Germline V lookup: CDR1 SGHRS, CDR2 YFSETQ. The CDR3 DNA reads as TGCGCCAGCAGCTTGGACGGTACCGGAGTTGGCTACACCTTC. This translates into CASSLDGTGVGYTF. The full variable domain, rest sourced from reference TRBV5-1 and TRBJ1-2, is KAGVTQTPRYLIKTRGQQVTLSCSPISGHRSVSWYQQTPGQGLQFLFEYFSETQRNKGNFPGRFSGRQFSNSRSEMNVSTLELGDSALYLCASSLDGTGVGYTFGSGTRLTVV.

This chain uses TRBV12-3 or TRBV12-4 with TRBJ2-1, with 9 bases that match TRBD1. CDR3 size: 16 residues. Trimming took 5 bases from V and 10 from J; bases not matched to a gene: 15. CDR3 sequence: CASSASAGTGKREQFF. Here the CDR3 DNA reads TGTGCCAGCAGTGCCAGCGCCGGGACAGGGAAAAGAGAGCAGTTCTTC.

This chain connects TRBV20-1 to TRBJ2-5; D is unresolved. There are 14 residues in the CDR3. Germline V gene lookup returns CDR1 DFQATT and CDR2 SNEGSKA (reference sequence). Trimming left V 0 bases short and J 2 bases short, with 10 bases between. The CDR3 here is CSARDARRQETQYF. For the CDR3, the DNA is TGCAGTGCTAGAGACGCCCGGAGACAAGAGACCCAGTACTTC.

Many counts were recorded for this clonotype. The chain joins TRBV25-1 to TRBJ1-2; D gene ambiguous. With 2 bases removed from V and 0 bases from J, the gap between germline ends came to 10 bases. The germline CDR1 and CDR2 sequences are MGHDK and SYGVNS. The CDR3 contains 15 residues. CDR3 loop: CASSEPAVTNYGYTF. The CDR3 DNA sequence: TGTGCCAGCAGTGAACCGGCAGTCACTAACTATGGCTACACCTTC.

This clonotype was observed a few times. The chain combines TRBV3-1 with TRBJ1-2; 10 nucleotides line up with TRBD1. The CDR3 consists of 15 residues. Germline trimming cut 0 bases from V and 5 bases from J; bases unmatched to any gene: 3. Germline V gene data show CDR1 as LGHDT and CDR2 as YNNKEL (reference sequence). The DNA of the CDR3 is TGTGCCAGCAGCCAAGATGGGACAGGGGTTTATGGCTACACCTTC. Translating it yields CASSQDGTGVYGYTF.

This clonotype has only a few counts. The gene calls are TRBV2 and TRBJ1-6; D not resolved. With 0 bases removed from V and 15 bases from J, the gap between germline ends came to 15 bases. The CDR3 is made up of 14 amino acids. Germline CDR1 is SNHLY and CDR2 is FYNNEI. The CDR3 loop reads CASSEAPDGRLLHF. DNA for the CDR3: TGTGCCAGCAGTGAAGCCCCCGACGGCCGGCTCCTCCACTTT.

This clonotype has only one observation. V is TRBV6-1 and J is TRBJ1-5, with D possibly matching TRBD1 (5 bases). V was trimmed by 2 bases and J by 10 bases, leaving 24 bases between them. CDR3 size: 17 residues. CDR1 and CDR2 from the germline V gene are MNHNS and SASEGT. Written as DNA, the CDR3 is TGTGCCAGCAGTGAAAGTTTTGGGGTGGGGGGAATCAGCCCCCAGCATTTT. It encodes CASSESFGVGGISPQHF.

The chain carries TRBV12-3 or TRBV12-4 and TRBJ2-1, with 13 bases matching TRBD2. Trimming removed 6 bases from V and 10 bases from J; junction bases left unmatched: 15. CDR3 length: 17 residues. The CDR3 loop is CASSLRTSGGRTEEQFF. For the CDR3, the DNA is TGTGCCAGCAGCCTCCGGACTAGCGGGGGCCGCACTGAGGAGCAGTTCTTC.

This clonotype has ten or more counts. The chain uses TRBV2 and TRBJ1-4; D is unresolved. Germline V CDR1 and CDR2: SNHLY, FYNNEI. Between the trimmed V and J ends, which lost 2 bases and 2 bases, there was a span of 9 bases. The CDR3 consists of 15 residues. The CDR3 nucleotides read TGTGCCAGCAGTGAACGACGGGCCACTAATGAAAAACTGTTTTTT. Its protein is CASSERRATNEKLFF.

The table lists this clonotype with many counts. The rearrangement joins TRBV6-5 to TRBJ2-1, with 9 positions matching TRBD2. Trimming at V came to 4 bases and at J to 0 bases, leaving 4 bases not matched to a gene. The CDR3 totals 16 residues. The germline V gene encodes CDR1 MNHEY and CDR2 SVGAGI. The DNA for the CDR3 is TGTGCCAGCAGTTTAGCGGGAGAACCCTCCTACAATGAGCAGTTCTTC. Its translation: CASSLAGEPSYNEQFF.